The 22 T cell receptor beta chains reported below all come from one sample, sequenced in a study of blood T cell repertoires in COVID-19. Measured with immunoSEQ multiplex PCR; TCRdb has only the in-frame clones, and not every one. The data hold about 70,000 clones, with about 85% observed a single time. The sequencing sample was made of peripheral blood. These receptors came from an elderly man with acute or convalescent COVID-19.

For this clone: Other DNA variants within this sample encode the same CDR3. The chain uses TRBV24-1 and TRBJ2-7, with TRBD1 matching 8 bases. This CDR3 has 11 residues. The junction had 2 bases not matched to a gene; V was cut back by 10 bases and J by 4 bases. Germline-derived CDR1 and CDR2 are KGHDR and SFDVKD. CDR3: CATGQGYEQYF. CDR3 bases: TGTGCCACTGGACAGGGATACGAGCAGTACTTC.

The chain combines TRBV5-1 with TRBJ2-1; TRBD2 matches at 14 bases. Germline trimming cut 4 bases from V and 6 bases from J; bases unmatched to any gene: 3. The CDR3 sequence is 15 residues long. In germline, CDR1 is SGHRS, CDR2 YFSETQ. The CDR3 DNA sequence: TGCGCCAGCAGCGGGACTAGCGGGAGTCGCAATGAGCAGTTCTTC. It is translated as CASSGTSGSRNEQFF.

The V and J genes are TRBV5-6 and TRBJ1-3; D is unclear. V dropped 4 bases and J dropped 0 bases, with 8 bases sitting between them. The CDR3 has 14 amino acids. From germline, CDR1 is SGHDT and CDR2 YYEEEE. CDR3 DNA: TGTGCCAGCAGCCTTAGAAGCTCTGGAAACACCATATATTTT. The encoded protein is CASSLRSSGNTIYF.

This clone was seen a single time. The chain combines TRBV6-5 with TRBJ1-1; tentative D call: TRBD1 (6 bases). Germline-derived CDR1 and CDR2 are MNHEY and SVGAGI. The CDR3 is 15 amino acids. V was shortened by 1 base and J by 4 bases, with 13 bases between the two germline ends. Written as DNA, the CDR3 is TGTGCCAGCAGTTACTGGGGGATAGGGGGCACTGAAGCTTTCTTT. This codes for CASSYWGIGGTEAFF.

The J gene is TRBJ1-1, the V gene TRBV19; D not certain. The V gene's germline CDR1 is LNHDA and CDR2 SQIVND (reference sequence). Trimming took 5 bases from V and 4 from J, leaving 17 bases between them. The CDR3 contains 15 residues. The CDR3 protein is CASSPLGPDGTEAFF. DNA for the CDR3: TGTGCCAGTAGTCCCCTAGGCCCCGACGGCACTGAAGCTTTCTTT.

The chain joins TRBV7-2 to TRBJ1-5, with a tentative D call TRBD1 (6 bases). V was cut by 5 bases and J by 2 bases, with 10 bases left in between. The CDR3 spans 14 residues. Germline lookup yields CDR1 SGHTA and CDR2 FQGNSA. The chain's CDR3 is CASSAQGGNQPQHF. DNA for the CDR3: TGTGCCAGCAGCGCACAGGGCGGCAATCAGCCCCAGCATTTT.

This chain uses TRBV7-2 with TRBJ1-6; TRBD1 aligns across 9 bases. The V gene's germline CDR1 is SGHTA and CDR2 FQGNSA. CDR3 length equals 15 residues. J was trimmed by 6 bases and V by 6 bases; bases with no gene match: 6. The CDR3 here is CASSYTGGANSPLHF. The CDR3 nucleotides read TGTGCCAGCAGTTATACAGGGGGCGCTAATTCACCCCTCCACTTT.

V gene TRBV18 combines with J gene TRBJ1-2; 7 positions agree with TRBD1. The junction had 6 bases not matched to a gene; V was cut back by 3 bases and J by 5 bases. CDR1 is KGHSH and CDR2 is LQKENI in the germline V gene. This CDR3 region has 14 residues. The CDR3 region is CASSPAGQLYGYTF. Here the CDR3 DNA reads TGTGCCAGCTCACCGGCGGGACAGTTATATGGCTACACCTTC.

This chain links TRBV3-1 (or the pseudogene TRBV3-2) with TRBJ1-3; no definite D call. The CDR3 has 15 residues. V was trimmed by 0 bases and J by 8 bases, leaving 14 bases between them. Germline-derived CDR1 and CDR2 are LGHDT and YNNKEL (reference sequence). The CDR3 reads CASSQDRGMPDTIYF. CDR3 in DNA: TGTGCCAGCAGCCAAGATAGAGGGATGCCGGACACCATATATTTT.

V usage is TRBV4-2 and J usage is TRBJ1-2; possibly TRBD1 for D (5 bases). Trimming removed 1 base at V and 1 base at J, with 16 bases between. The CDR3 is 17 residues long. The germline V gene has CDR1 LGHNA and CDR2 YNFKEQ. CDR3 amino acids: CASSQGGEKKGNYGYTF. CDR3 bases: TGTGCCAGCAGCCAAGGGGGGGAAAAAAAGGGTAACTATGGCTACACCTTC.

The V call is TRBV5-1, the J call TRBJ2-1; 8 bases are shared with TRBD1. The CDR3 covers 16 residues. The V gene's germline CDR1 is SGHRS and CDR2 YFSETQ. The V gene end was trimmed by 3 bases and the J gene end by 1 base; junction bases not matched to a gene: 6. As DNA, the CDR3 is TGCGCCAGCAGCTCGGCCGGGACAGGATCCTACAATGAGCAGTTCTTC. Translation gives CASSSAGTGSYNEQFF.

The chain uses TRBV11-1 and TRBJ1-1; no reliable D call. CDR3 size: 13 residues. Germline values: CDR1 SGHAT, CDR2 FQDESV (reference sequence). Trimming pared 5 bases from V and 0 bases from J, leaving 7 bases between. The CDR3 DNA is TGTGCCAGCAGCCAAAACTTGAACACTGAAGCTTTCTTT. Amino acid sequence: CASSQNLNTEAFF.

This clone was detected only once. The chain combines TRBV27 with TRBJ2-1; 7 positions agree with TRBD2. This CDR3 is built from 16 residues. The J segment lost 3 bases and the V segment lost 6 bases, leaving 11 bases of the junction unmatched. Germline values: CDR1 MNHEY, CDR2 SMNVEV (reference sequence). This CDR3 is CASRYRDTSVYNEQFF. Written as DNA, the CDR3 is TGTGCCAGCAGATACCGGGATACTAGCGTCTACAATGAGCAGTTCTTC.

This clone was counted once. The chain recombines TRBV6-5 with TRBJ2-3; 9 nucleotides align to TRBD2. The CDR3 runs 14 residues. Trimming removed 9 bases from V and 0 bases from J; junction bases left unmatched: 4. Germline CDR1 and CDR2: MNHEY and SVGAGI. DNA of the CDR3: TGTGCCAGTAGCGGGAGTATCAGCACAGATACGCAGTATTTT. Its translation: CASSGSISTDTQYF.

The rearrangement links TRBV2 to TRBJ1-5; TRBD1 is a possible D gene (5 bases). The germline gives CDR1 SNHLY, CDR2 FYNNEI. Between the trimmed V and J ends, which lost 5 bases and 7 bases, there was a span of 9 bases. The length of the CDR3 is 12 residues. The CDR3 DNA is TGTGCCAGCAGTCAACAGGAACAGCCCCAGCATTTT. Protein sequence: CASSQQEQPQHF.

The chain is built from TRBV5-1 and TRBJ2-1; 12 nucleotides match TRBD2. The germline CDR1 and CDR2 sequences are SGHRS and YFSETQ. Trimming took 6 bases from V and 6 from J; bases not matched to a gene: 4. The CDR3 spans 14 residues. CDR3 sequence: CASKVTSGSNEQFF. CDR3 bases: TGCGCCAGCAAAGTGACTAGCGGGAGCAATGAGCAGTTCTTC.

The CDR3 spells CSASGRQANTEAFF. CDR3 DNA: TGCAGTGCTAGTGGAAGACAGGCGAACACTGAAGCTTTCTTT. The V and J genes are TRBV20-1 and TRBJ1-1; possible D gene TRBD1, 6 bases. Trimming left V 3 bases short and J 1 base short, with 12 bases between. From germline, CDR1 is DFQATT and CDR2 SNEGSKA (reference sequence). The CDR3 sequence is 14 residues long.

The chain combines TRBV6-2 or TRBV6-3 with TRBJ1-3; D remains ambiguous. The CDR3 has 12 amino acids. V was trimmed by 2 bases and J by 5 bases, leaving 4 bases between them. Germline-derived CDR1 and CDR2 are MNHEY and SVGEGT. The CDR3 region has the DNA TGTGCCAGCAGTTACGAGCGAAACACCATATATTTT. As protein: CASSYERNTIYF.

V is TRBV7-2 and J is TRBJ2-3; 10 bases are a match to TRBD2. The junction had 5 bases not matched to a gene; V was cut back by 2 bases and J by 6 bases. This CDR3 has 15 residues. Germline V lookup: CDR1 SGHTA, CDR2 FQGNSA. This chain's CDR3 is CASSLSSGSWDTQYF. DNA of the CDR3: TGTGCCAGCAGCTTATCTAGCGGGAGTTGGGATACGCAGTATTTT. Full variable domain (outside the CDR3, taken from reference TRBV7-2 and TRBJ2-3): GAGVSQSPSNKVTEKGKDVELRCDPISGHTALYWYRQSLGQGLEFLIYFQGNSAPDKSGLPSDRFSAERTGGSVSTLTIQRTQQEDSAVYLCASSLSSGSWDTQYFGPGTRLTVL.

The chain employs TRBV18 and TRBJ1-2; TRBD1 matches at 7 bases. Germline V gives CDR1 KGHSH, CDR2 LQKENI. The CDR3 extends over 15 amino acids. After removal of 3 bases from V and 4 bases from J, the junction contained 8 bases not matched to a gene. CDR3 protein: CASSPVGQLLYGYTF. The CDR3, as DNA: TGTGCCAGCTCACCGGTGGGACAGCTGCTCTATGGCTACACCTTC.

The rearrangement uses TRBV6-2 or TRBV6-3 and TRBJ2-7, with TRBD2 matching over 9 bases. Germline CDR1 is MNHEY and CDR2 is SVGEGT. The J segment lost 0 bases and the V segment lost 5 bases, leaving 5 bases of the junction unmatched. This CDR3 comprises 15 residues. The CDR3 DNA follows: TGTGCCAGCAGTACTCCGGGACTAGCCTCCTACGAGCAGTACTTC. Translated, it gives CASSTPGLASYEQYF.

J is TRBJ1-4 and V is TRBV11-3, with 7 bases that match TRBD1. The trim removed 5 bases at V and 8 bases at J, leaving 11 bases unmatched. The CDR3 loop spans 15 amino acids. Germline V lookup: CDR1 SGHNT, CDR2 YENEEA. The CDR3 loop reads CASSEKQGRVEKLFF. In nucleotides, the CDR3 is TGTGCCAGCAGCGAAAAACAGGGGCGCGTGGAAAAACTGTTTTTT.